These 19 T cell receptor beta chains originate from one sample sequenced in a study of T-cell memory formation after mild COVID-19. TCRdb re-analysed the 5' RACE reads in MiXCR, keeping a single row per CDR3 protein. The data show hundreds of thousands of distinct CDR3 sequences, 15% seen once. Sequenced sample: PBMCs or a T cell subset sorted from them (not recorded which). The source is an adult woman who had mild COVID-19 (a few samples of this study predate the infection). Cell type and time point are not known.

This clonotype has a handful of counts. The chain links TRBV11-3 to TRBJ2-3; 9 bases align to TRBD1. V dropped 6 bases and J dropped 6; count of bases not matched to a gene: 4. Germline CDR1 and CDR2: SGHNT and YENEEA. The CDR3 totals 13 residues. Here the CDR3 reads CASRRTGEDTQYF. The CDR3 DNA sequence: TGTGCCAGCAGAAGGACAGGGGAGGATACGCAGTATTTT.

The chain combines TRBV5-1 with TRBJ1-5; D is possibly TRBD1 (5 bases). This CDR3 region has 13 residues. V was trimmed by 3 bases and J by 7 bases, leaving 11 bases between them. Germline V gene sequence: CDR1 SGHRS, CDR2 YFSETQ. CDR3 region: CASSYDSYQPQHF. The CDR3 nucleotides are TGCGCCAGCAGCTATGACAGCTACCAGCCCCAGCATTTT.

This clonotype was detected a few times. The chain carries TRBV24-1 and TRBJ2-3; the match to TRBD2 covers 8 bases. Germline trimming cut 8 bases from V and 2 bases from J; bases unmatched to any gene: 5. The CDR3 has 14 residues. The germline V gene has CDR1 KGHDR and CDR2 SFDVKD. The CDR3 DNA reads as TGTGCCACCATGAGCGGGAGTCACACAGATACGCAGTATTTT. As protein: CATMSGSHTDTQYF.

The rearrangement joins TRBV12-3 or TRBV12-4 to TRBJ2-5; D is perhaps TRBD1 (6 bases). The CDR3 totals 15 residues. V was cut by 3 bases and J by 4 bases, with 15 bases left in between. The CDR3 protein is CASSLRLQGRETQYF. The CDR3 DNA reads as TGTGCCAGCAGTTTGCGTTTACAGGGCAGAGAGACCCAGTACTTC.

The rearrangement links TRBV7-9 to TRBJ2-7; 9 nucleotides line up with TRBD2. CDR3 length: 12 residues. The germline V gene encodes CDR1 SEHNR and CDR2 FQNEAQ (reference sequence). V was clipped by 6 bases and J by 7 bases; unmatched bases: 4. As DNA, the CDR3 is TGTGCCAGCAGTGCGGGGGGGCATGAGCAGTACTTC. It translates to CASSAGGHEQYF. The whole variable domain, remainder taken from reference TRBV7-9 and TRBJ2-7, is DTGVSQNPRHKITKRGQNVTFRCDPISEHNRLYWYRQTLGQGPEFLTYFQNEAQLEKSRLLSDRFSAERPKGSFSTLEIQRTEQGDSAMYLCASSAGGHEQYFGPGTRLTVT.

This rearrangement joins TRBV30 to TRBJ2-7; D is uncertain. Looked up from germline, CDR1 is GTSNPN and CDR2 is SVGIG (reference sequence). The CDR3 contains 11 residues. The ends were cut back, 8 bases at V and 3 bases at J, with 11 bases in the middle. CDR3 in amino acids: CARRIRYEQYF. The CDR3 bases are TGTGCCCGAAGAATCCGCTACGAGCAGTACTTC.

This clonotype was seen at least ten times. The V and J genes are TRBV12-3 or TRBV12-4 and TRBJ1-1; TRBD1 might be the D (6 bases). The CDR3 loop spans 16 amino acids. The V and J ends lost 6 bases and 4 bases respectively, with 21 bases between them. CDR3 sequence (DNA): TGTGCCAGCAGCCCGAGCGGGGGCGTGAGTGGCACTGAAGCTTTCTTT. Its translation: CASSPSGGVSGTEAFF.

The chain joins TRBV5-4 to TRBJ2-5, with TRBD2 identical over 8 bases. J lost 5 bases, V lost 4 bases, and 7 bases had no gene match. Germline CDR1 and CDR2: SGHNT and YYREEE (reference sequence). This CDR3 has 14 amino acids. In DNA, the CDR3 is TGTGCCAGCAGCGCAACCGGGGGGGAGGAGACCCAGTACTTC. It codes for CASSATGGEETQYF.

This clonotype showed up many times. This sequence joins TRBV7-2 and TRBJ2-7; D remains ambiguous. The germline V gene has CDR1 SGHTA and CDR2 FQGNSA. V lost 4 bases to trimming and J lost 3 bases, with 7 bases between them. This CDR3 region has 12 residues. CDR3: CASSSTHYEQYF. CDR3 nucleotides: TGTGCCAGCAGCTCTACCCACTACGAGCAGTACTTC. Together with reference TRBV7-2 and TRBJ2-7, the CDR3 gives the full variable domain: GAGVSQSPSNKVTEKGKDVELRCDPISGHTALYWYRQSLGQGLEFLIYFQGNSAPDKSGLPSDRFSAERTGGSVSTLTIQRTQQEDSAVYLCASSSTHYEQYFGPGTRLTVT.

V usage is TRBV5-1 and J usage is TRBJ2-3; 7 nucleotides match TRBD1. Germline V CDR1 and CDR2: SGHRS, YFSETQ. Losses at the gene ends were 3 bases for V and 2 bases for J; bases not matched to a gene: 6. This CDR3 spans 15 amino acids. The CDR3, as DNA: TGCGCCAGCAGCTGGGGACAGATCGACACAGATACGCAGTATTTT. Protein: CASSWGQIDTDTQYF.

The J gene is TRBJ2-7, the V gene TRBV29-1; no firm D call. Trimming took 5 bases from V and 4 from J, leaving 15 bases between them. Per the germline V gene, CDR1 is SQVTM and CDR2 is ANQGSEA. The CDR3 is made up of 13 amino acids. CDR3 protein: CSVRAAGSYEQYF. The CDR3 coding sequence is TGCAGCGTTCGGGCAGCTGGGTCTTACGAGCAGTACTTC.

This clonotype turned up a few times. The CDR3 DNA is TGTGCCAGCAGCCAGGACAGGGCAGGGGCCAAAAACATTCAGTACTTC. It translates to CASSQDRAGAKNIQYF. This rearrangement joins TRBV7-8 to TRBJ2-4; 8 bases fit TRBD1. This CDR3 region has 16 residues. V was clipped by 5 bases and J by 1 base; unmatched bases: 7. Germline values: CDR1 SGHVS, CDR2 FQNEAQ. The full variable domain, with the rest looked up from reference TRBV7-8 and TRBJ2-4, is GAGVSQSPRYKVAKRGQDVALRCDPISGHVSLFWYQQALGQGPEFLTYFQNEAQLDKSGLPSDRFFAERPEGSVSTLKIQRTQQEDSAVYLCASSQDRAGAKNIQYFGAGTRLSVL.

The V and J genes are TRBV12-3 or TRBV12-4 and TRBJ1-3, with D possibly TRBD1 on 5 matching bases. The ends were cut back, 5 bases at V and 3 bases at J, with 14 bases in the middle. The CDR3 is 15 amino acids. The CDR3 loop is CASSPRTRDGNTIYF. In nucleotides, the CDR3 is TGTGCCAGCAGTCCAAGGACAAGGGATGGAAACACCATATATTTT.

The CDR3 region is CSASWGTSWYF. CDR3 nucleotides: TGCAGTGCTAGTTGGGGGACTAGCTGGTACTTC. This sequence joins TRBV20-1 and TRBJ2-7; 9 nucleotides agree with TRBD2. The trim removed 3 bases at V and 12 bases at J, leaving 6 bases unmatched. Germline loops: CDR1 DFQATT, CDR2 SNEGSKA (reference sequence). This CDR3 is 11 amino acids long.

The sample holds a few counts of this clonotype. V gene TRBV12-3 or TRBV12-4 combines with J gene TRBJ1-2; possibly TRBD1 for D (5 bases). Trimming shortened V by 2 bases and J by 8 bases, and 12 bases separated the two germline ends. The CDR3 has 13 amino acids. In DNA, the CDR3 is TGTGCCAGCAGTTTATGGGGGAGGTCGGGCTACACCTTC. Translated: CASSLWGRSGYTF.

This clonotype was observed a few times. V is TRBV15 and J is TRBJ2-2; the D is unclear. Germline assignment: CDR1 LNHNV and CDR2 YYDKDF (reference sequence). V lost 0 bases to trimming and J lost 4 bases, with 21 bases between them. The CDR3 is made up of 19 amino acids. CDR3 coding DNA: TGTGCCACCAGCAGAGATGTTCGCCGGGTGGAATCGGGCACCGGGGAGCTGTTTTTT. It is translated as CATSRDVRRVESGTGELFF.

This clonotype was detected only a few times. Written as DNA, the CDR3 is TGTGCCAGCTCACCCAGGAGGGTCTTATCCACAGATACGCAGTATTTT. Translated: CASSPRRVLSTDTQYF. The chain has TRBV2 and TRBJ2-3; maybe TRBD2 (6 bases). Per the germline V gene, CDR1 is SNHLY and CDR2 is FYNNEI. The CDR3 runs 16 residues. Trimming stripped 8 bases from V and 2 bases from J, with 20 bases between.

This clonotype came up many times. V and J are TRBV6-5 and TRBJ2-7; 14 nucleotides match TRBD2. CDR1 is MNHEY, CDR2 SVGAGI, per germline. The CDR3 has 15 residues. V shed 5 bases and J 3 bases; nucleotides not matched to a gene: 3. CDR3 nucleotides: TGTGCCAGCAGTCAAGGACTAGCGGGGGGCTACGAGCAGTACTTC. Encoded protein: CASSQGLAGGYEQYF.

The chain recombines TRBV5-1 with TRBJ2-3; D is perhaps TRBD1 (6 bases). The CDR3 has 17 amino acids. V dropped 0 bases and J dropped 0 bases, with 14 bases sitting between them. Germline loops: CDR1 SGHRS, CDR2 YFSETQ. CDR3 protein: CASSLVPTGKSTDTQYF. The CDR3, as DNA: TGCGCCAGCAGCTTGGTTCCAACAGGGAAAAGCACAGATACGCAGTATTTT.